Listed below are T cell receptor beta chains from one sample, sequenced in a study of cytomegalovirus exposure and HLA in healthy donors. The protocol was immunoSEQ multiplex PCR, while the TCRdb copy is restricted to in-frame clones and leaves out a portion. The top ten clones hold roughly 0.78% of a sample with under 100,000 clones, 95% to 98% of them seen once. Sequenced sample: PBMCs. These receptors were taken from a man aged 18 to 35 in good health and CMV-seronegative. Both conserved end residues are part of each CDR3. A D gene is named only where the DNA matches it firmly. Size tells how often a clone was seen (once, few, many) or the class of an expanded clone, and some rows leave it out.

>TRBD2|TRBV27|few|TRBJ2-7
CASSPSGGYAEYF
TGTGCCAGCAGTCCTAGCGGGGGATACGCGGAGTACTTC
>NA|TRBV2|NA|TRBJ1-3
CASIRQDFSGNTIYF
TGTGCCAGCATCCGACAGGACTTCTCTGGAAACACCATATATTTT
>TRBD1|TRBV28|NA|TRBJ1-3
CASSSDRGTGNTIYF
TGTGCCAGCAGTTCTGACAGGGGAACTGGAAACACCATATATTTT
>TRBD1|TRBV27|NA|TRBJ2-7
CASSFLGQGGTYEQYF
TGTGCCAGCAGTTTCCTAGGACAGGGCGGAACCTACGAGCAGTACTTC
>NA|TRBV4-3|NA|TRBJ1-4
CASSQEVTSREKLFF
TGCGCCAGCAGCCAAGAAGTCACGTCCCGGGAAAAACTGTTTTTT
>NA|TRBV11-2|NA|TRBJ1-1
CASSLKARHNTEAFF
TGTGCCAGCAGCTTAAAGGCTCGACACAACACTGAAGCTTTCTTT
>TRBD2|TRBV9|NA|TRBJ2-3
CASSVGLAGGNTRTDTQYF
TGTGCCAGCAGCGTAGGGCTAGCGGGAGGTAACACTCGGACAGATACGCAGTATTTT
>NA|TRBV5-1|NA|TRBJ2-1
CASILGTREGPNEQFF
NA
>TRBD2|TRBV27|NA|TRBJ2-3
CASSRRLAGEADTQYF
TGTGCCAGCAGTAGACGACTAGCGGGAGAAGCCGATACGCAGTATTTT
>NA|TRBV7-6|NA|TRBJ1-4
CASSPDSWNEKLFF
TGTGCCAGCAGCCCCGACAGCTGGAATGAAAAACTGTTTTTT
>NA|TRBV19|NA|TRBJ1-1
CASQYGRDTEAFF
TGTGCCTCCCAGTACGGCAGGGACACTGAAGCTTTCTTT
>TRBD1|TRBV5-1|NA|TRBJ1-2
CASSSTGTGNGYTF
TGCGCCAGCAGCTCGACCGGGACAGGGAATGGCTACACCTTC
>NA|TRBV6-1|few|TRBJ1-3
CASNRAVVSGNTIYF
TGTGCCAGCAACCGAGCGGTGGTCTCTGGAAACACCATATATTTT
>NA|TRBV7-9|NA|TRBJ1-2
CASSFSGSTNYGYTF
TGTGCCAGCAGCTTTAGCGGTTCAACTAACTATGGCTACACCTTC
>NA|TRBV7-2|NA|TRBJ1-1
CASSSQGTLNTEAFF
TGTGCCAGCAGCTCGCAGGGAACTCTGAACACTGAAGCTTTCTTT
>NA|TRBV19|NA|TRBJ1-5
CASSIGEGTPMGPQHF
TGTGCCAGTAGTATAGGTGAGGGGACACCCATGGGGCCCCAGCATTTT
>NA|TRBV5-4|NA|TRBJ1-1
CASRTLRENTEAFF
TGTGCCAGCAGGACGTTGAGGGAAAACACTGAAGCTTTCTTT
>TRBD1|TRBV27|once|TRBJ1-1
CASSPDRGDTEAFF
TGTGCCAGCAGTCCCGACAGGGGAGACACTGAAGCTTTCTTT
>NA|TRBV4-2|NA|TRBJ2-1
CASSQDSQGGYNEQFF
TGTGCCAGCAGCCAAGATTCGCAGGGGGGTTACAATGAGCAGTTCTTC
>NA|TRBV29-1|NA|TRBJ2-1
CSVGLYNEQFF
TGCAGCGTCGGACTGTACAATGAGCAGTTCTTC
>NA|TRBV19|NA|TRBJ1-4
CASSNRGTTNEKLFF
TGTGCCAGTAGTAACCGAGGAACAACTAATGAAAAACTGTTTTTT
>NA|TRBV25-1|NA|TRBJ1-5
CASSEGALTGQPQHF
TGTGCCAGCAGTGAAGGTGCCCTTACGGGTCAGCCCCAGCATTTT
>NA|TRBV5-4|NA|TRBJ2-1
CASRYEAGANEQFF
TGTGCCAGCAGATATGAAGCAGGGGCAAATGAGCAGTTCTTC
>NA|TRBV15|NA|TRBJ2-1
CATSRPSNRVNNEQFF
TGTGCCACCAGCCGACCTTCAAACAGGGTAAACAATGAGCAGTTCTTC
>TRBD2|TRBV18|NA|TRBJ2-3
CASSPWTSGSDIDTQYF
TGTGCCAGCTCACCATGGACTAGCGGGAGTGATATAGATACGCAGTATTTT
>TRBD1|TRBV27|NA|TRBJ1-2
CASSPRTGGVYGYTF
TGTGCCAGCAGTCCCCGGACAGGGGGCGTCTATGGCTACACCTTC
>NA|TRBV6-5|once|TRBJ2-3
CASSPGRTDTQYF
TGTGCCAGCAGCCCAGGCCGGACAGATACGCAGTATTTT
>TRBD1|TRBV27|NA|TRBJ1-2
CASSPSGTGYGYTF
TGTGCCAGCAGTCCGTCGGGGACAGGCTATGGCTACACCTTC
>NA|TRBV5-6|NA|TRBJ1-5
CASSLGRQAQPQHF
TGTGCCAGCAGCTTGGGCAGGCAAGCTCAGCCCCAGCATTTT
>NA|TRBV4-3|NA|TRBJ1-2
CASSFPGDGYTF
TGCGCCAGCAGCTTCCCAGGGGATGGCTACACCTTC
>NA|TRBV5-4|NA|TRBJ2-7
CASSFPTSHGEQYF
TGTGCCAGCAGCTTTCCGACTAGTCATGGCGAGCAGTACTTC
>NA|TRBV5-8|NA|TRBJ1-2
CASSPRGGRSRGYTF
TGTGCCAGCAGCCCGCGGGGGGGTCGGAGTCGAGGCTACACCTTC
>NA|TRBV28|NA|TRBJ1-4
CASSLTGGRKLFF
TGTGCCAGCAGTCTGACTGGAGGGCGAAAACTGTTTTTT
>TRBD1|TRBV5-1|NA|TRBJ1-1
CASSFDRVNTEAFF
TGCGCCAGCAGCTTTGACAGGGTGAACACTGAAGCTTTCTTT
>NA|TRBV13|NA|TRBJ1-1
CASSGQRNTEAFF
TGTGCCAGCAGCGGGCAGAGGAACACTGAAGCTTTCTTT
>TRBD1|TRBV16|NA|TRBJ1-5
CASSSGQGRQPQHF
TGTGCCAGCAGCTCCGGACAGGGACGTCAGCCCCAGCATTTT
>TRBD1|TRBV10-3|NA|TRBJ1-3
CAISELPPGGSGNTIYF
TGTGCCATCAGTGAACTTCCTCCAGGGGGCTCTGGAAACACCATATATTTT
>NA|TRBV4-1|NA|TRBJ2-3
CASSQMLAANTDTQYF
TGCGCCAGCAGCCAAATGTTAGCGGCGAACACAGATACGCAGTATTTT